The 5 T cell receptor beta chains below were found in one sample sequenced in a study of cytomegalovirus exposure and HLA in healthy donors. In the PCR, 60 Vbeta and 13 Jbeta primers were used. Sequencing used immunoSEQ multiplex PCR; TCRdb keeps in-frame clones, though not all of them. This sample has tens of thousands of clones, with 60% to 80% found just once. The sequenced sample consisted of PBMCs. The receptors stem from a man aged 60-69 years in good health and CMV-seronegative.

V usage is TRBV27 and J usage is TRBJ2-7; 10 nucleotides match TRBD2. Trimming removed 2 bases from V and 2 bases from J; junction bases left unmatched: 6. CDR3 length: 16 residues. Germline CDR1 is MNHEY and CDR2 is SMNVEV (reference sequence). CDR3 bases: TGTGCCAGCAGTTTACTAGCGGGAGCTACCCCCTACGAGCAGTACTTC. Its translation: CASSLLAGATPYEQYF.

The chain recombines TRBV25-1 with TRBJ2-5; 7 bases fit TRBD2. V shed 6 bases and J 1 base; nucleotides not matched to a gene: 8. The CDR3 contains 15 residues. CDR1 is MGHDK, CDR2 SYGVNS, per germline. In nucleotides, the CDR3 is TGTGCCAGCAGCTCGACTAGCACGCCCCAAGAGACCCAGTACTTC. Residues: CASSSTSTPQETQYF.

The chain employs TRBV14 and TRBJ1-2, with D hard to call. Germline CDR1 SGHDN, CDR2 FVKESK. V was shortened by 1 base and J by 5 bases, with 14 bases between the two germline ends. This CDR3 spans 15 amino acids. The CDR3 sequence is CASSQVFGEVYGYTF. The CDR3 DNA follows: TGTGCCAGCAGCCAAGTTTTCGGTGAGGTATATGGCTACACCTTC.

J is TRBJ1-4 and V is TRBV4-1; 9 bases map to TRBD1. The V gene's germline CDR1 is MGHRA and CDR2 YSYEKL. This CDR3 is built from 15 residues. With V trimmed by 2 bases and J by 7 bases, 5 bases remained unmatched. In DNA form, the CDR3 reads TGCGCCAGCAGCCAAACCGGGACAGGGTTTGAAAAACTGTTTTTT. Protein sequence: CASSQTGTGFEKLFF.

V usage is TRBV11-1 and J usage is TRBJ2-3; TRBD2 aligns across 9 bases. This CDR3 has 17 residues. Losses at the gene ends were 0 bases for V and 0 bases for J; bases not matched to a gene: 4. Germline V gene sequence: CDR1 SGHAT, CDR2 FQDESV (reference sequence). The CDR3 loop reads CASSLALLAGSTDTQYF. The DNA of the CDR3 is TGTGCCAGCAGCTTAGCTTTGCTAGCGGGAAGCACAGATACGCAGTATTTT. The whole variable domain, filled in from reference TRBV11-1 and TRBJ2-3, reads EAEVAQSPRYKITEKSQAVAFWCDPISGHATLYWYRQILGQGPELLVQFQDESVVDDSQLPKDRFSAERLKGVDSTLKIQPAELGDSAMYLCASSLALLAGSTDTQYFGPGTRLTVL.